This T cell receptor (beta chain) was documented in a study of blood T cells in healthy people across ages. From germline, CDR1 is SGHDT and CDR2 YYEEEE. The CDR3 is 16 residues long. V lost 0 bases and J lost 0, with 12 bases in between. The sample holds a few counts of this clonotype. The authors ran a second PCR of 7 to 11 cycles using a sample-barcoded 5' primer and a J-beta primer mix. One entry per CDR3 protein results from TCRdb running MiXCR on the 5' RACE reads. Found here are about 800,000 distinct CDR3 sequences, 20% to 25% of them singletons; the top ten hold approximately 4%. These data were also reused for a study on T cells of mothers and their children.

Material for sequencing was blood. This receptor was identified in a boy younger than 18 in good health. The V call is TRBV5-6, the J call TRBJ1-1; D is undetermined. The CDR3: CASSLVSAIMNTEAFF. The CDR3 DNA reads TGTGCCAGCAGCTTGGTATCAGCAATTATGAACACTGAAGCTTTCTTT.